This TCR beta chain was sequenced during a study of blood T cell repertoires in COVID-19. Study overall: In each case, the material was cDNA or gDNA derived from T cells, B-cell-depleted T cells, or PBMCs.

TCRdb keeps only in-frame clones here, not all; method: immunoSEQ multiplex PCR. In the table there are 200,000 to 250,000 clones, 90% of which are singletons. The germline gives CDR1 MNHNY, CDR2 SVGAGI (reference sequence). The CDR3 runs to 14 residues. The V end lost 7 bases, the J end lost 4 bases, and 14 bases lay between the germline ends. Participant ages covered about 18 to 100 years across 20 to 25 US areas. Participants reported their clinical history, and cohort assignment relied on those reports. A PCR-confirmed or clinician-diagnosed COVID-19 case had contacted exposed participants within 2 weeks of entry.

Sequencing was done on a sample of PBMCs or T cells enriched from blood (not recorded which). This rearrangement joins TRBV6-6 to TRBJ1-3, with D perhaps TRBD1 (5 bases). The TCR comes from a young man who had been exposed to COVID-19. CDR3 amino acids: CASTDSIRGNTIYF. The CDR3 nucleotides read TGTGCCAGCACTGACAGTATTCGAGGAAACACCATATATTTT.